These T cell receptor beta chains were read from a single sample in a study of identical twins. MiXCR, applied by TCRdb to the 5' RACE reads, yields one record per CDR3 protein. The sample holds roughly 690,000 distinct CDR3 sequences, less than 7% seen once. The specimen was naive T cells sorted from blood. These receptor sequences come from a man younger than 30 in good health. CDR3s include the opening cysteine and the closing phenylalanine or tryptophan. D genes are given only for firm matches. Size is stated for part of the rows, as once, few or many counts, or as a class when the clone is expanded.

TRBV20-1	NA	many	TRBJ1-6	CSAREAESYNSPLHF	TGCAGTGCTAGAGAGGCCGAGTCCTATAATTCACCCCTCCACTTT
TRBV6-2/TRBV6-3	TRBD1	NA	TRBJ2-7	CASSRDRVLSGEQYF	TGTGCCAGCTCCCGGGACAGGGTTCTATCTGGCGAGCAGTACTTC
TRBV5-1	TRBD2	few	TRBJ2-1	CASSLVTGTSGLSSYNEQFF	TGCGCCAGCAGCTTGGTCACAGGGACTAGCGGCCTAAGCTCCTACAATGAGCAGTTCTTC
TRBV12-3/TRBV12-4	NA	many	TRBJ2-1	CASSLDGMNNEQFF	TGTGCCAGCAGTTTAGACGGGATGAACAATGAGCAGTTCTTC
TRBV9	NA	many	TRBJ1-1	CASSSRIDLNTEAFF	TGTGCCAGCAGTTCTCGTATAGACTTGAACACTGAAGCTTTCTTT
TRBV28	NA	NA	TRBJ2-7	CASSRTLGKQYF	TGTGCCAGCAGCAGGACCCTGGGCAAGCAGTACTTC
TRBV10-3	TRBD1	few	TRBJ1-1	CAIRDKGQGASGTEAFF	TGTGCCATCAGGGATAAAGGGCAGGGGGCCTCAGGTACTGAAGCTTTCTTT
TRBV9	NA	NA	TRBJ1-1	CASSAGTSNTEAFF	TGTGCCAGCAGCGCCGGGACATCGAACACTGAAGCTTTCTTT
TRBV5-1	NA	many	TRBJ1-1	CASRDGPTNTEAFF	TGCGCCAGCCGAGACGGGCCTACGAACACTGAAGCTTTCTTT
TRBV7-9	NA	NA	TRBJ2-3	CASSEGSAGHTDTQYF	TGTGCCAGCAGCGAAGGGTCGGCAGGGCACACAGATACGCAGTATTTT
TRBV20-1	NA	many	TRBJ2-7	CSAKGTGSYEQYF	TGCAGTGCCAAAGGGACGGGCTCCTACGAGCAGTACTTC
TRBV4-3	NA	NA	TRBJ1-1	CASSQGIGSTEAFF	TGCGCCAGCAGCCAAGGAATAGGGAGCACTGAAGCTTTCTTT
TRBV5-1	NA	many	TRBJ2-1	CASSLLITGKNEQFF	TGCGCCAGCAGCTTATTAATAACAGGGAAAAATGAGCAGTTCTTC
TRBV10-3	TRBD2	few	TRBJ2-1	CASTSGRGYNEQFF	TGTGCCAGCACTAGCGGGAGGGGCTACAATGAGCAGTTCTTC
TRBV21-1	NA	NA	TRBJ2-1	CASSKAEQFF	TGTGCCAGCAGCAAAGCAGAGCAGTTCTTC
TRBV27	TRBD1	few	TRBJ2-4	CASAQGNIQYF	TGTGCCAGCGCACAGGGGAACATTCAGTACTTC
TRBV12-3/TRBV12-4	NA	many	TRBJ1-3	CASRLGNTIYF	TGTGCCAGCAGGTTGGGAAACACCATATATTTT
TRBV27	TRBD2	many	TRBJ2-7	CASSWDYSFEGYEQYF	TGTGCCAGCAGTTGGGACTACTCCTTCGAGGGTTACGAGCAGTACTTC
TRBV4-1	NA	many	TRBJ2-5	CASSQISGETQYF	TGCGCCAGCAGCCAAATCTCAGGAGAGACCCAGTACTTC
TRBV20-1	NA	many	TRBJ2-5	CSATQQDRETQYF	TGCAGTGCTACGCAACAAGACAGGGAGACCCAGTACTTC
TRBV5-1	TRBD2	NA	TRBJ2-3	CASSLRLAGGPGPDTQYF	TGCGCCAGCAGCCTCCGACTAGCGGGAGGGCCGGGACCAGATACGCAGTATTTT
TRBV29-1	NA	many	TRBJ2-5	CSVVKSQETQYF	TGCAGCGTTGTTAAATCTCAAGAGACCCAGTACTTC
TRBV18	NA	few	TRBJ1-1	CASSPALREQNTEAFF	TGTGCCAGCTCACCGGCCCTGAGGGAACAGAACACTGAAGCTTTCTTT
TRBV29-1	NA	NA	TRBJ1-2	CSVDGEGRNYGYTF	TGCAGCGTTGATGGTGAGGGGCGTAACTATGGCTACACCTTC
TRBV30	TRBD2	many	TRBJ2-1	CAWRPLAGGYNEQFF	TGTGCCTGGAGGCCTCTAGCGGGAGGGTACAATGAGCAGTTCTTC
TRBV7-9	TRBD1	many	TRBJ2-7	CASRDRDFEQYF	TGTGCCAGCCGGGACAGGGATTTCGAGCAGTACTTC
TRBV7-9	NA	many	TRBJ2-7	CASSPTRDARLLEQYF	TGTGCCAGCAGCCCGACTCGGGACGCCAGGCTTTTGGAGCAGTACTTC
TRBV5-1	NA	few	TRBJ2-6	CASRGLGANVLTF	TGCGCCAGCCGTGGGTTGGGGGCCAACGTCCTGACTTTC
TRBV12-3/TRBV12-4	TRBD1	many	TRBJ1-1	CASSLATGGSAFF	TGTGCCAGCAGTTTGGCGACAGGGGGCAGCGCTTTCTTT
TRBV25-1	NA	many	TRBJ2-3	CASRVSTDTQYF	TGTGCCAGCAGAGTCAGCACAGATACGCAGTATTTT
TRBV6-2/TRBV6-3	TRBD1	NA	TRBJ2-1	CASKRQGPEPLQFF	TGTGCCAGCAAACGACAGGGTCCGGAGCCCTTGCAGTTCTTC
TRBV7-8	NA	NA	TRBJ2-6	CASTPFRGTGANVLTF	TGTGCCAGCACTCCCTTCCGGGGGACTGGGGCCAACGTCCTGACTTTC
TRBV4-3	TRBD2	NA	TRBJ2-1	CASSQSVLGGRGYNEQFF	TGCGCCAGCAGCCAATCCGTCTTGGGCGGGAGGGGTTACAATGAGCAGTTCTTC
TRBV7-9	TRBD1	NA	TRBJ2-7	CASESTGVEQYF	TGTGCCAGCGAGTCGACAGGGGTCGAGCAGTACTTC
TRBV7-9	TRBD1	NA	TRBJ1-2	CASSLPGTGSNGYTF	TGTGCCAGCAGCTTACCAGGGACAGGGAGCAATGGCTACACCTTC
TRBV11-1	TRBD2	few	TRBJ2-2	CASSSRRSRGLANTGELFF	TGTGCCAGCAGCTCCCGACGGAGTCGGGGACTAGCAAACACCGGGGAGCTGTTTTTT
TRBV5-1	NA	many	TRBJ2-1	CASGWDWDEQFF	TGCGCCAGCGGATGGGACTGGGATGAGCAGTTCTTC
TRBV24-1	NA	many	TRBJ2-3	CATSEAGQKVTDTQYF	TGTGCCACCAGTGAGGCGGGACAGAAGGTTACAGATACGCAGTATTTT
TRBV18	NA	NA	TRBJ2-3	CASTTGSSSTDTQYF	TGTGCCAGCACGACCGGGTCCTCTAGCACAGATACGCAGTATTTT
TRBV29-1	TRBD2	NA	TRBJ2-1	CSVRGLAADSSSYNEQFF	TGCAGCGTCCGGGGACTAGCGGCCGACTCCTCCTCCTACAATGAGCAGTTCTTC
TRBV7-2	NA	NA	TRBJ2-1	CASSLAGPDEQFF	TGTGCCAGCAGCTTAGCTGGCCCCGATGAGCAGTTCTTC
TRBV11-1	NA	few	TRBJ2-5	CASRRGNLQTQYF	TGTGCCAGCAGACGAGGGAATCTACAGACCCAGTACTTC
TRBV6-1	NA	many	TRBJ2-7	CASSHGGEQYF	TGTGCCAGCAGCCACGGGGGCGAGCAGTACTTC
TRBV29-1	NA	NA	TRBJ1-1	CSVLGRMNTEAFF	TGCAGCGTTCTAGGGCGGATGAACACTGAAGCTTTCTTT